This TCR beta chain was captured in a study of T cells in Graves' hyperthyroidism and ophthalmopathy. The TCR beta CDR3 regions underwent amplification using RNA transcripts as the source. HTBI primers were used for first-round RT-PCR of the TCR CDR3. TCRdb re-derived calls from the multiplex PCR reads in MiXCR, one entry per CDR3 protein. In the table there are roughly 500,000 distinct CDR3 sequences, approximately 15% of which are singletons. The table lists this clonotype with many counts. Its antigen is not identified. Study-level points and caveats: Ophthalmopathy was told apart from stable hyperthyroidism by a 13 V-J model. Ophthalmopathy was model-predicted a median around 6.1 months pre-onset.

The clonotype originates from a woman in her 30s with Graves' hyperthyroidism that later progressed to Graves' ophthalmopathy. The sequenced material came from blood.

The CDR3 loop is CASIRTGGLTEAFF. Written as DNA, the CDR3 is TGTGCCAGTATTCGGACAGGGGGCCTCACTGAAGCTTTCTTT. The V and J genes are TRBV19 and TRBJ1-1; 11 positions match TRBD1. Per the germline V gene, CDR1 is LNHDA and CDR2 is SQIVND (reference sequence). Trimming removed 7 bases from V and 4 bases from J; junction bases left unmatched: 5. The CDR3 runs 14 residues.